This is a list of T cell receptor beta chains from one sample in a study of blood T cell repertoires in COVID-19. The table came from immunoSEQ multiplex PCR; TCRdb's copy has only in-frame clones and leaves some out. The data show 150,000 or so clones, about four fifths seen once. The specimen was PBMCs or T cells enriched from blood (not recorded which). The receptors stem from a man aged 50 to 60 who had recovered from COVID-19. The CDR3 runs from the conserved cysteine through the conserved F or W. A D gene is named only where the DNA matches it firmly. Clone size, where shown, is once, few, many, or a class for clones that have expanded.

J	V	D	size	CDR3	DNA
TRBJ1-2	TRBV7-2	.	.	CASSLGGPGDGYTF	TGTGCCAGCAGCTTAGGGGGGCCGGGCGATGGCTACACCTTC
TRBJ2-1	TRBV6-2/TRBV6-3	.	.	CASSYRRTAYPYNEQFF	TGTGCCAGCAGTTACCGAAGGACAGCTTACCCCTACAATGAGCAGTTCTTC
TRBJ1-2	TRBV7-9	.	many	CASSLQGGYTF	TGTGCCAGCAGCTTACAGGGTGGCTACACCTTC
TRBJ1-6	TRBV7-9	.	.	CASSLGEGPGSPLHF	TGTGCCAGCAGCTTAGGGGAGGGTCCCGGTTCACCCCTCCACTTT
TRBJ1-5	TRBV19	TRBD1	.	CASTRTGASNQPQHF	TGTGCCAGTACCCGGACAGGGGCTAGCAATCAGCCCCAGCATTTT
TRBJ1-1	TRBV29-1	.	.	CSVVGGTEAFF	TGCAGCGTCGTGGGTGGGACAGAAGCTTTCTTT
TRBJ2-5	TRBV9	.	few	CASSGRSGIGQETQYF	TGTGCCAGCAGCGGGAGATCCGGGATAGGCCAAGAGACCCAGTACTTC
TRBJ2-1	TRBV7-3	TRBD2	few	CASSLLAGNYNEQFF	TGTGCCAGCAGCTTACTAGCGGGGAACTACAATGAGCAGTTCTTC
TRBJ1-5	TRBV23-1	TRBD1	.	CASSHRVQGGDRNQPQHF	TGCGCCAGCAGTCATAGAGTTCAGGGGGGTGATCGCAATCAGCCCCAGCATTTT
TRBJ2-5	TRBV27	.	.	CASRAYREETQYF	TGTGCCAGCAGGGCATACAGGGAAGAGACCCAGTACTTC
TRBJ2-5	TRBV2	TRBD2	once	CASSEARGEKETQYF	TGTGCCAGCAGTGAAGCGCGGGGGGAAAAAGAGACCCAGTACTTC
TRBJ2-5	TRBV9	TRBD2	.	CASSVSAGVFHGTQYF	TGTGCCAGCAGCGTATCCGCGGGGGTGTTTCACGGGACCCAGTACTTC
TRBJ2-5	TRBV5-1	.	.	CASSAGKETQYF	TGCGCCAGCAGCGCGGGCAAAGAGACCCAGTACTTC
TRBJ1-2	TRBV28	.	once	CASSLGGVYGYTF	TGTGCCAGCAGTTTAGGAGGGGTCTATGGCTACACCTTC
TRBJ2-1	TRBV3-1/TRBV3-2	.	.	CASSRRRDPPYNEQFF	TGTGCCAGCAGCCGCCGGAGGGACCCCCCCTACAATGAGCAGTTCTTC
TRBJ2-3	TRBV7-7	.	.	CASSFLPPGADTQYF	TGTGCTAGCAGCTTCCTCCCCCCCGGAGCAGATACGCAGTATTTT
TRBJ2-2	TRBV4-3	TRBD1	.	CASSQEKRGHTGELFF	TGCGCCAGCAGCCAAGAAAAAAGGGGGCACACCGGGGAGCTGTTTTTT
TRBJ2-5	TRBV5-6	TRBD1	.	CASSQEQGIETQYF	TGTGCCAGCAGCCAAGAACAGGGGATCGAGACCCAGTACTTC
TRBJ1-6	TRBV11-2	TRBD1	.	CASSLEVWDRGSPLHF	TGTGCCAGCAGCTTAGAGGTTTGGGACAGGGGTTCACCCCTCCACTTT
TRBJ1-1	TRBV27	TRBD1	.	CASSWGPGQGGLDTEAFF	TGTGCCAGCAGTTGGGGGCCAGGACAGGGTGGTTTGGACACTGAAGCTTTCTTT
TRBJ1-1	TRBV5-1	.	few	CASSLEGWGTEAFF	TGCGCCAGCAGCTTGGAGGGGTGGGGCACTGAAGCTTTCTTT
TRBJ1-2	TRBV7-2	.	.	CASSFGRGRGRSHGYTF	TGTGCCAGCAGCTTTGGTCGGGGCAGGGGAAGGTCCCATGGCTACACCTTC
TRBJ2-3	TRBV7-2	TRBD2	.	CASSPQPPGLVSTDTQYF	TGTGCCAGCAGCCCCCAACCACCGGGACTAGTGAGCACAGATACGCAGTATTTT
TRBJ2-1	TRBV6-5	.	.	CATLDWEQFF	TGTGCCACCCTGGACTGGGAGCAGTTCTTC
TRBJ2-5	TRBV7-9	TRBD2	once	CASSLLAGGRRETQYF	TGTGCCAGCAGCTTACTAGCGGGGGGGCGTCGGGAGACCCAGTACTTC
TRBJ2-3	TRBV5-4	.	once	CASSLKGEDTQYF	TGTGCCAGCAGCTTGAAAGGAGAAGATACGCAGTATTTT
TRBJ1-2	TRBV28	.	once	CASSLRTPYGYTF	TGTGCCAGCAGTTTAAGGACACCCTATGGCTACACCTTC
TRBJ2-5	TRBV12-3/TRBV12-4	TRBD2	once	CASSMTSRETQYF	TGTGCCAGCAGTATGACTAGCCGGGAGACCCAGTACTTC
TRBJ2-3	TRBV7-9	TRBD2	.	CASSLLASGGYSADTQYF	TGTGCCAGCAGCTTACTTGCTAGCGGGGGGTACAGCGCAGATACGCAGTATTTT
TRBJ2-5	TRBV5-1	.	.	CASGRDQETQYF	TGCGCCAGCGGGCGGGACCAAGAGACCCAGTACTTC